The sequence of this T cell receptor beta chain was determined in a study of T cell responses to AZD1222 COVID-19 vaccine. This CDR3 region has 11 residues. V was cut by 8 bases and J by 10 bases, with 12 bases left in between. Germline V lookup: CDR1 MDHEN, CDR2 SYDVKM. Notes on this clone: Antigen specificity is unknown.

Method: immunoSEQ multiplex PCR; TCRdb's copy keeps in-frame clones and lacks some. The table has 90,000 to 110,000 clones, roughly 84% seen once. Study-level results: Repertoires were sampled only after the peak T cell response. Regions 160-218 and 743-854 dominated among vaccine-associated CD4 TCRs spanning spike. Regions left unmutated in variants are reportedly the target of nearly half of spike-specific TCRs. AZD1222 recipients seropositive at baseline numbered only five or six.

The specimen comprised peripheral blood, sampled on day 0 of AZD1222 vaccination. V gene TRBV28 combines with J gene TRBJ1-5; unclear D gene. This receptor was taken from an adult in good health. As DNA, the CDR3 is TGTGCCAGCGGTCGTAAAACTCCCCAGCATTTT. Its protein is CASGRKTPQHF.